What follows are 16 T cell receptor beta chains derived from one specimen sequenced in a study of Tregs in tolerant kidney transplant recipients. Measured with immunoSEQ multiplex PCR; TCRdb has only the in-frame clones, and not every one. This table has 110,000 or so clones, around nine tenths appearing once. Sequenced input: CD4+ T cells from blood. All receptors come from a human donor in good health.

The chain has TRBV2 and TRBJ1-3, with 9 positions matching TRBD1. This CDR3 spans 15 amino acids. CDR1 and CDR2 from the germline V gene are SNHLY and FYNNEI. Trimming at V came to 5 bases and at J to 4 bases, leaving 6 bases not matched to a gene. CDR3 protein: CASSWDRVTGNTIYF. Here the CDR3 DNA reads TGTGCCAGCAGTTGGGACAGGGTTACCGGAAACACCATATATTTT.

V is TRBV2 and J is TRBJ1-5; D gene ambiguous. The ends were cut back, 2 bases at V and 0 bases at J, with 5 bases in the middle. The CDR3 covers 14 residues. The germline V gene has CDR1 SNHLY and CDR2 FYNNEI. As DNA, the CDR3 is TGTGCCAGCAGTGAATCCACTAGCAATCAGCCCCAGCATTTT. Translating gives CASSESTSNQPQHF.

The chain combines TRBV19 with TRBJ1-4, with D hard to call. The CDR3 totals 14 residues. Trimming cost V 6 bases and J 5 bases, with 13 bases left between them. The germline V gene encodes CDR1 LNHDA and CDR2 SQIVND (reference sequence). The CDR3 protein is CASSETSVNEKLFF. CDR3 coding DNA: TGTGCCAGTAGCGAGACGTCGGTCAATGAAAAACTGTTTTTT. Supplemented by reference TRBV19 and TRBJ1-4, the full variable domain reads DGGITQSPKYLFRKEGQNVTLSCEQNLNHDAMYWYRQDPGQGLRLIYYSQIVNDFQKGDIAEGYSVSREKKESFPLTVTSAQKNPTAFYLCASSETSVNEKLFFGSGTQLSVL.

The V and J genes are TRBV18 and TRBJ1-1; D remains unclear. V shed 4 bases and J shed 1 base, with 7 bases lying between them. Germline CDR1 and CDR2: KGHSH and LQKENI. The CDR3 is 13 amino acids. CDR3 nucleotides: TGTGCCAGCTCACAAAACGAGAACACTGAAGCTTTCTTT. It yields the protein CASSQNENTEAFF. The full variable domain, with the rest looked up from reference TRBV18 and TRBJ1-1, is NAGVMQNPRHLVRRRGQEARLRCSPMKGHSHVYWYRQLPEEGLKFMVYLQKENIIDESGMPKERFSAEFPKEGPSILRIQQVVRGDSAAYFCASSQNENTEAFFGQGTRLTVV.

This chain joins TRBV6-6 and TRBJ2-1; 9 bases map to TRBD2. From germline, CDR1 is MNHNY and CDR2 SVGAGI (reference sequence). The CDR3 covers 12 residues. Trimming at V came to 2 bases and at J to 13 bases, leaving 3 bases not matched to a gene. CDR3: CASSYGGGGQFF. The CDR3 bases are TGTGCCAGCAGTTACGGCGGGGGGGGTCAGTTCTTC.

The chain joins TRBV7-2 to TRBJ2-2; D uncertain. V lost 1 base and J lost 4, with 13 bases in between. CDR3 length: 16 amino acids. Germline CDR1 is SGHTA and CDR2 is FQGNSA. In DNA form, the CDR3 reads TGTGCCAGCAGCTTAGTGGGCTCTGCCACCACCGGGGAGCTGTTTTTT. Translated: CASSLVGSATTGELFF. Together with reference TRBV7-2 and TRBJ2-2, the CDR3 gives the full variable domain: GAGVSQSPSNKVTEKGKDVELRCDPISGHTALYWYRQSLGQGLEFLIYFQGNSAPDKSGLPSDRFSAERTGGSVSTLTIQRTQQEDSAVYLCASSLVGSATTGELFFGEGSRLTVL.

The genes are TRBV4-2 and TRBJ2-3, with D perhaps given as TRBD1 or TRBD2 (5 bases each). Germline-derived CDR1 and CDR2 are LGHNA and YNFKEQ. Trimming cost V 4 bases and J 2 bases, with 13 bases left between them. This CDR3 has 15 residues. This CDR3 reads CASSPLGASTDTQYF. In DNA form, the CDR3 reads TGTGCCAGCAGCCCCCTCGGGGCCTCCACAGATACGCAGTATTTT.

This chain uses TRBV6-6 with TRBJ1-4, with 8 bases that match TRBD1. The CDR3 length is 15 residues. Per the germline V gene, CDR1 is MNHNY and CDR2 is SVGAGI (reference sequence). The V gene end was trimmed by 5 bases and the J gene end by 4 bases; junction bases not matched to a gene: 6. The CDR3 coding sequence is TGTGCCAGCAGTCCGTCAGGGGGCTTTAATGAAAAACTGTTTTTT. This encodes CASSPSGGFNEKLFF.

This clone was seen a single time. This chain uses TRBV11-3 with TRBJ2-1; tentative D call: TRBD2 (5 bases). The germline CDR1 and CDR2 sequences are SGHNT and YENEEA. The CDR3 runs to 15 residues. The V end was cut by 0 bases, the J end by 7 bases, with 13 bases between. The CDR3 is CASSLDPGRGNEQFF. As DNA, the CDR3 is TGTGCCAGCAGCTTAGACCCGGGTAGAGGGAATGAGCAGTTCTTC.

This clone has only a few counts. The chain combines TRBV19 with TRBJ2-3; perhaps TRBD1 as D (5 bases). With 3 bases removed from V and 5 bases from J, the gap between germline ends came to 15 bases. The CDR3 consists of 15 residues. Germline CDR1 and CDR2: LNHDA and SQIVND (reference sequence). The CDR3 sequence: CASSILSGREDTQYF. CDR3 nucleotide sequence: TGTGCCAGTAGTATTCTTTCTGGCAGGGAAGATACGCAGTATTTT.

The V call is TRBV7-2, the J call TRBJ1-1; unclear D gene. Trimming stripped 8 bases from V and 1 base from J, with 11 bases between. Germline CDR1 and CDR2: SGHTA and FQGNSA. This CDR3 is 13 amino acids long. The CDR3 spells CASLVRTNTEAFF. CDR3 DNA: TGTGCCAGCTTAGTCAGGACGAACACTGAAGCTTTCTTT.

The V gene is TRBV5-1, the J gene TRBJ2-1; a weak D match, TRBD2 (5 bases). Germline values: CDR1 SGHRS, CDR2 YFSETQ. This CDR3 comprises 15 residues. Trimming left V 2 bases short and J 6 bases short, with 15 bases between. The CDR3 nucleotides are TGCGCCAGCAGCTTTGCCGGAGGTTTGGGCAATGAGCAGTTCTTC. Translation: CASSFAGGLGNEQFF.

This chain connects TRBV2 to TRBJ2-7; perhaps TRBD2 as D (7 bases). The CDR3 covers 13 residues. Germline assignment: CDR1 SNHLY and CDR2 FYNNEI. V shed 5 bases and J shed 6 bases, with 14 bases lying between them. CDR3 nucleotides: TGTGCCAGCAGTAGGGGGGGGTCGGGCGAGCAGTACTTC. Encoded protein: CASSRGGSGEQYF.

The chain employs TRBV25-1 and TRBJ1-2, with D hard to call. The CDR3 has 14 amino acids. Germline V CDR1 and CDR2: MGHDK, SYGVNS. With 3 bases removed from V and 3 bases from J, the gap between germline ends came to 11 bases. In DNA, the CDR3 is TGTGCCAGCAGTGATATGACCCTTTACTATGGCTACACCTTC. This sequence encodes CASSDMTLYYGYTF.

This sequence joins TRBV5-8 and TRBJ1-5, with D possibly matching TRBD1 (5 bases). The CDR3 is 14 amino acids. Trimming left V 2 bases short and J 2 bases short, with 8 bases between. The germline gives CDR1 SGHTS, CDR2 YDEGEE. The CDR3 DNA reads as TGTGCCAGCAGCTTTCAGGGAGGCAATCAGCCCCAGCATTTT. Protein sequence: CASSFQGGNQPQHF. The whole variable domain, filled in from reference TRBV5-8 and TRBJ1-5, reads EAGVTQSPTHLIKTRGQQATLRCSPISGHTSVYWYQQALGLGLQFLLWYDEGEERNRGNFPPRFSGRQFPNYSSELNVNALELEDSALYLCASSFQGGNQPQHFGDGTRLSIL.

This chain joins TRBV6-6 and TRBJ2-7; weak D call: TRBD2 (6 bases). The CDR3 length is 13 residues. Germline CDR1 is MNHNY and CDR2 is SVGAGI (reference sequence). The V and J ends lost 7 bases and 6 bases respectively, with 16 bases between them. The CDR3 is CASTKTLAVEQYF. The CDR3 coding sequence is TGTGCCAGCACCAAAACACTAGCAGTCGAGCAGTACTTC.